This passage covers 21 T cell receptor beta chains from one sample sequenced in a study of T cell responses to AZD1222 COVID-19 vaccine. Some clones are missing from TCRdb's copy, which holds only in-frame ones; the method was immunoSEQ multiplex PCR. The sample carries 100,000 or so clones, about 85% recorded once. The sample was peripheral blood, taken on day 0 of AZD1222 vaccination. These receptor sequences come from an adult in good health.

CDR3 loop: CASGTSGTNEQYF. The DNA for the CDR3 is TGTGCCAGCGGGACTAGCGGGACAAACGAGCAGTACTTC. The chain combines TRBV2 with TRBJ2-7; TRBD2 aligns across 13 bases. The CDR3 is 13 amino acids. Germline CDR1 is SNHLY and CDR2 is FYNNEI. V dropped 8 bases and J dropped 5; count of bases not matched to a gene: 3.

This clone came up many times. The CDR3 DNA reads TGTGCCAGCAGCCAAGACCGGACAACCTATGGCTACACCTTC. Translation gives CASSQDRTTYGYTF. The rearrangement links TRBV4-2 to TRBJ1-2, with D perhaps TRBD1 (5 bases). CDR1 LGHNA and CDR2 YNFKEQ come from the germline V gene. The CDR3 runs 14 residues. V lost 0 bases, J lost 4 bases, and 9 bases lay in between.

Within the sample, this clone is medium-sized (0.01 to 0.1%). The V and J genes are TRBV7-9 and TRBJ2-2; the match to TRBD2 covers 8 bases. With V trimmed by 4 bases and J by 5 bases, 9 bases remained unmatched. This CDR3 comprises 16 residues. Looked up from germline, CDR1 is SEHNR and CDR2 is FQNEAQ (reference sequence). CDR3 loop: CASSYRGGSGTGELFF. CDR3 nucleotide sequence: TGTGCCAGCAGCTACCGGGGGGGTAGCGGGACCGGGGAGCTGTTTTTT.

The chain uses TRBV19 and TRBJ1-4, with D unresolved. Trimming took off 5 bases at V and 4 bases at J, with 8 bases between the two ends. The germline gives CDR1 LNHDA, CDR2 SQIVND (reference sequence). The CDR3 sequence is 13 residues long. The CDR3 is CASSQGINEKLFF. The CDR3 DNA follows: TGTGCCAGTAGTCAAGGTATTAATGAAAAACTGTTTTTT.

This clone is medium-sized. The chain combines TRBV10-3 with TRBJ2-3; 10 bases fit TRBD2. CDR3 size: 13 residues. Germline CDR1 is ENHRY and CDR2 is SYGVKD. Trimming removed 9 bases from V and 4 bases from J; junction bases left unmatched: 4. This CDR3 reads CAILAGVSDTQYF. The CDR3 nucleotides are TGTGCCATTCTAGCGGGAGTGTCAGATACGCAGTATTTT.

This chain links TRBV11-2 with TRBJ2-1, with TRBD2 matching over 7 bases. Germline CDR1 SGHAT, CDR2 FQNNGV. The junction had 9 bases not matched to a gene; V was cut back by 3 bases and J by 7 bases. This CDR3 has 15 amino acids. CDR3: CASSLTTGGWNEQFF. The CDR3 DNA sequence: TGTGCCAGCAGCTTGACGACGGGAGGTTGGAATGAGCAGTTCTTC.

This clone was detected once. The chain is built from TRBV3-1 (or the pseudogene TRBV3-2) and TRBJ1-3; D gene uncertain. Between the trimmed V and J ends, which lost 4 bases and 2 bases, there was a span of 12 bases. Germline CDR1 and CDR2: LGHDT and YNNKEL (reference sequence). The CDR3 is 15 residues long. The CDR3 region has the DNA TGTGCCAGCAGCCCGGTCCGGAGGCCTGGAAACACCATATATTTT. It codes for CASSPVRRPGNTIYF.

The chain employs TRBV6-5 and TRBJ2-6; no reliable D call. V gave up 0 bases and J gave up 0 bases, with 3 bases separating them. There are 15 residues in the CDR3. CDR1 and CDR2 from the germline V gene are MNHEY and SVGAGI. CDR3 nucleotides: TGTGCCAGCAGTTACTCGGGCTCTGGGGCCAACGTCCTGACTTTC. Amino acids: CASSYSGSGANVLTF.

The V and J genes are TRBV9 and TRBJ1-4; maybe TRBD1 (6 bases). With 0 bases removed from V and 10 bases from J, the gap between germline ends came to 16 bases. The CDR3 is 15 residues long. From germline, CDR1 is SGDLS and CDR2 YYNGEE. CDR3 DNA sequence: TGTGCCAGCAGCGTAGTGGACAGTCAAGCTGGAAAACTGTTTTTT. Translation gives CASSVVDSQAGKLFF.

The chain combines TRBV5-4 with TRBJ2-1; D is perhaps TRBD1 or TRBD2 (5 bases each). V was shortened by 7 bases and J by 3 bases, with 8 bases between the two germline ends. Per the germline V gene, CDR1 is SGHNT and CDR2 is YYREEE (reference sequence). This CDR3 region has 12 residues. CDR3 in DNA: TGTGCCAGCGTGGGGGACTACAATGAGCAGTTCTTC. Translating gives CASVGDYNEQFF.

J is TRBJ2-2 and V is TRBV15, with D uncertain. The CDR3 consists of 15 residues. V was cut by 5 bases and J by 0 bases, with 10 bases left in between. CDR1 is LNHNV, CDR2 YYDKDF, per germline (reference sequence). The CDR3 region is CATSQTRANTGELFF. CDR3 bases: TGTGCCACCAGCCAGACTCGAGCGAACACCGGGGAGCTGTTTTTT.

The chain is built from TRBV7-2 and TRBJ1-2, with 10 bases lining up with TRBD1. Germline CDR1 and CDR2: SGHTA and FQGNSA. This CDR3 is 14 amino acids long. Trimming removed 3 bases from V and 8 bases from J; junction bases left unmatched: 6. CDR3 sequence reads: CASSFDRGHRGYTF. As DNA, the CDR3 is TGTGCCAGCAGCTTCGACAGGGGGCATAGGGGCTACACCTTC. The full variable domain, in which reference TRBV7-2 and TRBJ1-2 provide the parts outside the CDR3, is GAGVSQSPSNKVTEKGKDVELRCDPISGHTALYWYRQSLGQGLEFLIYFQGNSAPDKSGLPSDRFSAERTGGSVSTLTIQRTQQEDSAVYLCASSFDRGHRGYTFGSGTRLTVV.

This sequence joins TRBV7-3 and TRBJ1-3; no clear D gene. The germline CDR1 and CDR2 sequences are SGHTA and FQGTGA. This CDR3 is 16 amino acids long. Trimming left V 1 base short and J 0 bases short, with 10 bases between. CDR3 coding DNA: TGTGCCAGCAGCTTAATGCCCAGAAGCTCTGGAAACACCATATATTTT. Amino acid sequence: CASSLMPRSSGNTIYF.

This clone turned up a few times. The chain carries TRBV9 and TRBJ2-5, with TRBD2 identical over 10 bases. CDR1 is SGDLS and CDR2 is YYNGEE in the germline V gene. The junction had 10 bases not matched to a gene; V was cut back by 4 bases and J by 4 bases. The CDR3 is 16 residues long. The CDR3 here is CASSSQTLAGVETQYF. CDR3 DNA: TGTGCCAGCAGCTCTCAAACTCTAGCGGGAGTAGAGACCCAGTACTTC.

The V call is TRBV18, the J call TRBJ2-5; 8 bases align to TRBD2. Germline V gene lookup returns CDR1 KGHSH and CDR2 LQKENI. Trimming cost V 4 bases and J 2 bases; bases outside gene matches: 12. This CDR3 contains 17 residues. Written as DNA, the CDR3 is TGTGCCAGCTCACTAGCCCTAACTAGCGGATCTCAAGAGACCCAGTACTTC. Its translation is CASSLALTSGSQETQYF.

DNA for the CDR3: TGTGCCAGCAGCCAAGATCGGGGGGCTCGGCAGCCCCAGCATTTT. The encoded protein is CASSQDRGARQPQHF. The chain uses TRBV3-1 (or the pseudogene TRBV3-2) and TRBJ1-5, with a possible D match to TRBD1 (6 bases). CDR1 and CDR2 (germline): LGHDT, YNNKEL (reference sequence). This CDR3 has 15 amino acids. Trimming left V 0 bases short and J 7 bases short, with 13 bases between.

V and J are TRBV5-1 and TRBJ2-3, with D unresolved. Between the trimmed V and J ends, which lost 2 bases and 0 bases, there was a span of 10 bases. The CDR3 has 15 amino acids. From germline, CDR1 is SGHRS and CDR2 YFSETQ. The CDR3 protein is CASSFSDGSTDTQYF. As DNA, the CDR3 is TGCGCCAGCAGCTTCTCGGACGGTAGCACAGATACGCAGTATTTT.

The chain couples TRBV5-1 to TRBJ2-7, with a possible D match to TRBD1 (6 bases). The CDR3 is 16 residues long. The V gene's germline CDR1 is SGHRS and CDR2 YFSETQ. The germline V and J ends were trimmed by 0 bases and 5 bases, with 18 bases remaining between them. The CDR3, as DNA: TGCGCCAGCAGCTTGGAAACCAGGGGCGATGCGGACGAGCAGTACTTC. Amino acids: CASSLETRGDADEQYF.

V gene TRBV18 combines with J gene TRBJ1-1; D remains unclear. CDR3 length: 13 residues. V was trimmed by 3 bases and J by 1 base, leaving 6 bases between them. The germline V gene has CDR1 KGHSH and CDR2 LQKENI. This CDR3 is CASSPRENTEAFF. The CDR3 region has the DNA TGTGCCAGCTCACCGCGGGAGAACACTGAAGCTTTCTTT.

This clone was detected only a few times. The genes are TRBV7-3 and TRBJ2-6, with TRBD1 matching over 8 bases. Germline V gene data show CDR1 as SGHTA and CDR2 as FQGTGA. The length of the CDR3 is 18 residues. Trimming cost V 3 bases and J 3 bases; bases outside gene matches: 10. The CDR3 nucleotides read TGTGCCAGCAGCTTCATGGGCCAGGGGGCAGGTGGGGCCAACGTCCTGACTTTC. It yields the protein CASSFMGQGAGGANVLTF.

V is TRBV7-2 and J is TRBJ2-7, with D hard to call. The germline V and J ends were trimmed by 1 base and 1 base, with 8 bases remaining between them. The CDR3 extends over 14 amino acids. From germline, CDR1 is SGHTA and CDR2 FQGNSA. In nucleotides, the CDR3 is TGTGCCAGCAGCTTAGGTCACAGTTCCTACGAGCAGTACTTC. Amino acids: CASSLGHSSYEQYF. The variable domain in full, completed from reference TRBV7-2 and TRBJ2-7, reads GAGVSQSPSNKVTEKGKDVELRCDPISGHTALYWYRQSLGQGLEFLIYFQGNSAPDKSGLPSDRFSAERTGGSVSTLTIQRTQQEDSAVYLCASSLGHSSYEQYFGPGTRLTVT.